Listed below are T cell receptor beta chains from one sample, sequenced in a study of blood T cell repertoires in COVID-19. The table came from immunoSEQ multiplex PCR; TCRdb's copy has only in-frame clones and leaves some out. The repertoire holds about 280,000 clones, roughly 90% seen once, with about 3% in the top ten. Sequenced sample: peripheral blood. These receptors came from a woman in her twenties or thirties with active or convalescent COVID-19. The conserved cysteine and the conserved F or W are not part of the CDR3 here. Each record gives: clone size, J gene, V gene, D gene, CDR3 protein. A D gene is named only where the DNA matches it firmly. Some rows mark clone size as missing; the rest say once, few, many or name a class of expanded clone.

>NA|TRBJ2-5|TRBV28|TRBD2
ASSLRLAGGRGETQY
>NA|TRBJ1-5|TRBV7-9|TRBD1
ASSAGTGGILNQPQH
>NA|TRBJ2-5|TRBV6-2/TRBV6-3|NA
ASRYIGTVETQY
>NA|TRBJ1-1|TRBV12-3/TRBV12-4|NA
ASSRGTEAF
>NA|TRBJ1-2|TRBV4-2|NA
ASSQGSPDGYT
>NA|TRBJ2-5|TRBV4-2|TRBD2
ASSQVTSGGAQETQY
>NA|TRBJ1-1|TRBV5-8|NA
ASSPEAAFIEAF
>NA|TRBJ2-3|TRBV5-6|NA
ASSLGSGRTDTQY
>NA|TRBJ2-2|TRBV28|NA
ASSRSTGELF
>once|TRBJ2-3|TRBV6-2/TRBV6-3|TRBD2
ASSYEVAGVSRDTQY
>once|TRBJ1-4|TRBV7-3|TRBD1
ASSLAGGEKLF
>NA|TRBJ1-2|TRBV19|NA
ASSIHGVSYT
>few|TRBJ2-2|TRBV28|NA
ASSLQQESTGELF
>once|TRBJ1-2|TRBV5-4|NA
ASSPGGSGYGYT
>NA|TRBJ2-3|TRBV12-3/TRBV12-4|NA
ASRILDTQY
>NA|TRBJ1-6|TRBV19|NA
ASGQNYNSPLH
>NA|TRBJ1-1|TRBV5-1|NA
ASSFGAGRVTEAF
>NA|TRBJ1-1|TRBV29-1|NA
SVVKRKGGNTEAF
>NA|TRBJ1-2|TRBV5-6|NA
ASSLRANYGYT
>NA|TRBJ2-3|TRBV24-1|TRBD1
ATNQGQGTDTQY
>once|TRBJ2-7|TRBV28|NA
ASSPRTLEQY
>few|TRBJ1-2|TRBV28|NA
ASSLDRTNYGYT
>NA|TRBJ1-5|TRBV18|NA
ASSPSQHNQPQH
>NA|TRBJ1-2|TRBV15|NA
ATSSTGIDGYT
>once|TRBJ2-7|TRBV6-2/TRBV6-3|NA
ASSQTYEQY
>NA|TRBJ2-1|TRBV18|TRBD2
ASSPMSGGDSEQF
>NA|TRBJ2-3|TRBV24-1|TRBD2
ATSGTSGGSGDTQY
>NA|TRBJ1-3|TRBV6-1|NA
ASSDSGETGNTIY
>NA|TRBJ1-1|TRBV24-1|NA
ATSDRGMNTEAF
>NA|TRBJ1-4|TRBV5-1|TRBD1
ASSRQSGTGDEKLF
>NA|TRBJ1-5|TRBV28|TRBD1
ASQGQSNQPQH
>NA|TRBJ1-2|TRBV5-6|NA
ASSLAGEGYT
>NA|TRBJ2-3|TRBV29-1|NA
SVAPPQGDTQY
>NA|TRBJ1-4|TRBV21-1|NA
ASSGRQGVPSTNEKLF
>NA|TRBJ1-4|TRBV28|NA
ASSLSGWENEKLF
>NA|TRBJ2-7|TRBV6-2/TRBV6-3|NA
ASSRGQGGYEQY
>NA|TRBJ1-1|TRBV2|NA
ASNMRDTEAF
>NA|TRBJ1-1|TRBV5-1|NA
ASSLIENTEAF
>NA|TRBJ1-2|TRBV6-2/TRBV6-3|NA
ASSPTGDPRYGYT
>NA|TRBJ1-2|TRBV4-1|TRBD1
ASSQVDRGGYGYT
>NA|TRBJ1-2|TRBV28|NA
ASRTVNYGYT
>NA|TRBJ2-5|TRBV7-9|TRBD2
ASSSLLAGGKETQY
>NA|TRBJ2-3|TRBV6-2/TRBV6-3|NA
ASSYRPPSETDTQY
>NA|TRBJ2-1|TRBV30|NA
AAHEQAPGRNNEQF
>once|TRBJ1-1|TRBV14|TRBD1
ASSQVGRGIEAF
>NA|TRBJ2-1|TRBV9|NA
ASRAGASSYNEQF
>NA|TRBJ2-1|TRBV19|TRBD2
ASSIPSGDYSYNEQF
>NA|TRBJ1-4|TRBV7-2|TRBD1
ASSFGQGPEKLF
>NA|TRBJ2-1|TRBV4-2|TRBD2
ASSHTSNGGAYNEQF
>NA|TRBJ1-5|TRBV19|NA
ASSDGRRQPQH
>NA|TRBJ1-5|TRBV19|TRBD1
ASVPRQGSNQPQH
>NA|TRBJ2-5|TRBV29-1|TRBD2
SVDSPSGDPQETQY
>NA|TRBJ2-2|TRBV4-3|TRBD2
ASSDHPSSGVNTGELF
>NA|TRBJ1-4|TRBV3-1/TRBV3-2|NA
ASSLRSLAEYNEKLF
>NA|TRBJ2-5|TRBV7-7|NA
ASSPGLAGAKTQY
>few|TRBJ1-2|TRBV5-6|NA
ASSSPQTVFYGYT
>NA|TRBJ2-3|TRBV3-1/TRBV3-2|TRBD2
ASGLAGGNTDTQY